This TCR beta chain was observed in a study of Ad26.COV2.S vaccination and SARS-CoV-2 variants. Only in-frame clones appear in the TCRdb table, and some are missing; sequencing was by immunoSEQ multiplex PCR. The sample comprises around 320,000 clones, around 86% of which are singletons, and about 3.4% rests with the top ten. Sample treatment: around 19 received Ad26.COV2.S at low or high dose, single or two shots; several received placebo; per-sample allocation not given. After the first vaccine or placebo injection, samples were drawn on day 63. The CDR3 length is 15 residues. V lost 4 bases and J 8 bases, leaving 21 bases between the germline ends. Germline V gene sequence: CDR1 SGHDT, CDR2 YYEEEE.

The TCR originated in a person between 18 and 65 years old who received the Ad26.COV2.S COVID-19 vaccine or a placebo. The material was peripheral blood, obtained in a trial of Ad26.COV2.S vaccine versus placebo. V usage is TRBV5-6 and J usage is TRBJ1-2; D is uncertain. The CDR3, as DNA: TGTGCCAGCAGCGTAAAATATCGGGGTTCTCGCGGCTACACCTTC. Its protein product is CASSVKYRGSRGYTF. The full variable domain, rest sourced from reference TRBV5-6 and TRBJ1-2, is DAGVTQSPTHLIKTRGQQVTLRCSPKSGHDTVSWYQQALGQGPQFIFQYYEEEERQRGNFPDRFSGHQFPNYSSELNVNALLLGDSALYLCASSVKYRGSRGYTFGSGTRLTVV.